This entry lists 26 T cell receptor beta chains sequenced from one sample in a study of T cells in Graves' hyperthyroidism and ophthalmopathy. Regions amplified from RNA transcripts were the TCR beta CDR3 regions. Using the HTBI primer set, a first-round RT-PCR was run on the TCR CDR3. TCRdb reprocessed the multiplex PCR reads with MiXCR, giving one entry per CDR3 protein. In the table there are about 840,000 distinct CDR3 sequences, about 38% of which are singletons. Sample: blood. These receptors were obtained from a man in his late teens or twenties with Graves' hyperthyroidism.

This clonotype appeared many times. The rearrangement joins TRBV12-3 or TRBV12-4 to TRBJ1-5; D not certain. Trimming took off 3 bases at V and 8 bases at J, with 11 bases between the two ends. The CDR3 consists of 13 residues. The CDR3 DNA reads TGTGCCAGCAGTTTTGGCCCTGGGGAGCCCCAGCATTTT. Amino acid sequence: CASSFGPGEPQHF.

This clonotype was recorded once. A much more abundant neighbour one base away suggests this may be a read error. The chain recombines TRBV7-8 with TRBJ1-6; possible D gene TRBD1, 6 bases. V was clipped by 4 bases and J by 8 bases, with 15 bases between them. From germline, CDR1 is SGHVS and CDR2 FQNEAQ. CDR3 length: 15 amino acids. As DNA, the CDR3 is TGTGCCAGCAGCTCAGGGCAGGGGTCTCATTCACCCCTCCACTTT. Translation gives CASSSGQGSHSPLHF.

The CDR3 DNA reads as TGTGCCAGCAGCTTAAATGCGGCCCGCCGGCAGGGTCGATACGAGCAGTACTTC. Translated: CASSLNAARRQGRYEQYF. The chain joins TRBV7-8 to TRBJ2-7, with D possibly being TRBD1 (5 bases). The CDR3 sequence is 18 residues long. Trimming took off 2 bases at V and 4 bases at J, with 24 bases between the two ends. CDR1 is SGHVS, CDR2 FQNEAQ, per germline.

CDR3 DNA sequence: TGCAGACGACTGGCCCGGATTGACGAGCAGTACTTC. As protein: CRRLARIDEQYF. This rearrangement joins TRBV29-1 to TRBJ2-7; D is unresolved. This CDR3 has 12 residues. Germline CDR1 is SQVTM and CDR2 is ANQGSEA.

The chain combines TRBV2 with TRBJ1-5; no definite D call. The ends were cut back, 7 bases at V and 2 bases at J, with 12 bases in the middle. CDR3 length: 14 amino acids. In germline, CDR1 is SNHLY, CDR2 FYNNEI. CDR3: CASNAENGNQPQHF. CDR3 coding DNA: TGTGCCAGCAACGCAGAAAATGGCAATCAGCCCCAGCATTTT.

The rearrangement links TRBV5-1 to TRBJ1-4; D possibly corresponds to TRBD1 (6 bases). Trimming left V 4 bases short and J 4 bases short, with 11 bases between. This CDR3 is built from 14 residues. Germline-derived CDR1 and CDR2 are SGHRS and YFSETQ. CDR3 loop: CASSVQGVNEKLFF. The CDR3 DNA sequence: TGCGCCAGCAGCGTACAGGGAGTTAATGAAAAACTGTTTTTT.

Concerning this clonotype: At one end, the junction sequence differs from germline, possibly due to a read error. The chain uses TRBV7-9 and TRBJ2-7, with unresolved D. This CDR3 contains 11 residues. From germline, CDR1 is SEHNR and CDR2 FQNEAQ (reference sequence). CDR3 DNA sequence: TGTGCCCGCAGCTTAGCTTACGAGCAGTACTTC. Residues: CARSLAYEQYF.

The DNA of the CDR3 is TGTGCCAGCAGCGACCATGGGACAGCTAACTATGGCTACACCTTC. Amino acid sequence: CASSDHGTANYGYTF. The chain couples TRBV2 to TRBJ1-2; 7 bases align to TRBD1. The V gene end was trimmed by 6 bases and the J gene end by 0 bases; junction bases not matched to a gene: 7. Germline loops: CDR1 SNHLY, CDR2 FYNNEI. The CDR3 totals 15 residues.

The chain couples TRBV20-1 to TRBJ1-1, with 7 bases that match TRBD1. With V trimmed by 7 bases and J by 6 bases, 14 bases remained unmatched. Germline V gene sequence: CDR1 DFQATT, CDR2 SNEGSKA (reference sequence). The CDR3 has 14 amino acids. The CDR3: CSGWMQGRGPEAFF. The CDR3 DNA reads as TGCAGTGGATGGATGCAGGGGAGGGGGCCTGAAGCTTTCTTT.

The rearrangement uses TRBV5-4 and TRBJ2-7, with 7 bases aligning to TRBD1. Trimming at V came to 8 bases and at J to 2 bases, leaving 16 bases not matched to a gene. CDR3 length: 16 amino acids. Per the germline V gene, CDR1 is SGHNT and CDR2 is YYREEE (reference sequence). CDR3 sequence reads: CASSPAEDRSPYEQYF. The DNA for the CDR3 is TGTGCCAGTAGTCCGGCGGAGGACAGGAGCCCCTACGAGCAGTACTTC. The variable domain in full, completed from reference TRBV5-4 and TRBJ2-7, reads ETGVTQSPTHLIKTRGQQVTLRCSSQSGHNTVSWYQQALGQGPQFIFQYYREEENGRGNFPPRFSGLQFPNYSSELNVNALELDDSALYLCASSPAEDRSPYEQYFGPGTRLTVT.

V gene TRBV12-3 or TRBV12-4 combines with J gene TRBJ1-4; TRBD1 aligns across 8 bases. The CDR3 covers 14 residues. V shed 6 bases, J shed 5 bases, and the junction held 5 bases outside the gene matches. The CDR3 DNA follows: TGTGCCAGCAGCCCCCGGACAGGGAATGAAAAACTGTTTTTT. Its protein is CASSPRTGNEKLFF.

The chain joins TRBV24-1 to TRBJ1-2; D might be TRBD1 (5 bases). Germline V gene data show CDR1 as KGHDR and CDR2 as SFDVKD. The CDR3 sequence is 15 residues long. Trimming left V 7 bases short and J 6 bases short, with 20 bases between. The CDR3 bases are TGTGCCACCAGCGTTGGTGGGGCAGTGTTGGATGGCTACACCTTC. Translation gives CATSVGGAVLDGYTF.

In this sample, this clonotype turned up many times. V usage is TRBV7-8 and J usage is TRBJ1-1, with D unresolved. The CDR3 sequence is 14 residues long. V shed 7 bases and J shed 4 bases, with 16 bases lying between them. CDR1 and CDR2 from the germline V gene are SGHVS and FQNEAQ. The CDR3 reads CASTLTPRATEAFF. DNA for the CDR3: TGTGCCAGCACCCTAACCCCGCGGGCCACTGAAGCTTTCTTT.

The chain recombines TRBV7-2 with TRBJ2-7, with D possibly matching TRBD2 (6 bases). The CDR3 extends over 15 amino acids. Germline V gene sequence: CDR1 SGHTA, CDR2 FQGNSA. V lost 6 bases to trimming and J lost 1 base, with 16 bases between them. Here the CDR3 reads CASSPKGRGSYEQYF. The DNA of the CDR3 is TGTGCCAGCAGTCCGAAGGGACGGGGGTCCTACGAGCAGTACTTC. The whole variable domain, remainder taken from reference TRBV7-2 and TRBJ2-7, is GAGVSQSPSNKVTEKGKDVELRCDPISGHTALYWYRQSLGQGLEFLIYFQGNSAPDKSGLPSDRFSAERTGGSVSTLTIQRTQQEDSAVYLCASSPKGRGSYEQYFGPGTRLTVT.

A note on this clonotype: A read error may be the cause here, since a much bigger clone is one base away. CDR3 nucleotides: TGTGTCAGCAGCCCTACATCTAACGCACCCCTCCACTTT. Translating it yields CVSSPTSNAPLHF. The chain joins TRBV7-3 to TRBJ1-6; D not resolved. This CDR3 spans 13 amino acids. Per the germline V gene, CDR1 is SGHTA and CDR2 is FQGTGA.

V is TRBV9 and J is TRBJ1-5; D is unclear. Germline CDR1 SGDLS, CDR2 YYNGEE. The CDR3 extends over 12 amino acids. Trimming removed 8 bases from V and 3 bases from J, with 9 bases in between. CDR3 protein: CARQRDNQPQHF. CDR3 coding DNA: TGTGCCAGACAGCGGGACAATCAGCCCCAGCATTTT.

For this clonotype: One end of the junction varies from germline; a read error may be responsible. The chain has TRBV19 and TRBJ2-5; weak D call: TRBD2 (6 bases). The germline gives CDR1 LNHDA, CDR2 SQIVND (reference sequence). The CDR3 totals 12 residues. The CDR3 nucleotides read TGTGCCAGTAACTGGGGGGAAGAGACCCACCACTTC. Protein sequence: CASNWGEETHHF.

The gene calls are TRBV7-2 and TRBJ2-2; 7 nucleotides line up with TRBD2. There are 16 residues in the CDR3. Trimming at V came to 5 bases and at J to 1 base, leaving 7 bases not matched to a gene. CDR1 and CDR2 (germline): SGHTA, FQGNSA. In DNA, the CDR3 is TGTGCCAGCAGCCCCCGGGGAGGGAGGAACACCGGGGAGCTGTTTTTT. Its protein product is CASSPRGGRNTGELFF.

Comment on this clonotype: One end of the junction does not line up with germline, which may come from a read error. The chain recombines TRBV4-1 with TRBJ2-7; D gene uncertain. The CDR3 is 15 residues long. Germline lookup yields CDR1 MGHRA and CDR2 YSYEKL. The CDR3 DNA reads TGTGCCAGCAGCCAAGACCGGATAGGTGATTACGAGCAGTACTTC. It is translated as CASSQDRIGDYEQYF.

The genes are TRBV7-2 and TRBJ1-1; 7 bases line up with TRBD1. Germline assignment: CDR1 SGHTA and CDR2 FQGNSA. The ends lost 1 base at V and 4 bases at J; junction bases unmatched: 3. This CDR3 contains 14 residues. In DNA form, the CDR3 reads TGTGCCAGCAGCTTAGTGACAGGGAGCACTGAAGCTTTCTTT. Its translation is CASSLVTGSTEAFF.

This clonotype has a handful of counts. CDR3 amino acids: CSVAGGRTDTQYF. DNA of the CDR3: TGCAGCGTTGCGGGCGGACGCACAGATACGCAGTATTTT. The chain carries TRBV29-1 and TRBJ2-3; D not certain. The CDR3 consists of 13 residues. V lost 4 bases, J lost 1 base, and 9 bases lay in between. In germline, CDR1 is SQVTM, CDR2 ANQGSEA.

The genes are TRBV2 and TRBJ2-2; TRBD1 aligns across 8 bases. Germline V gene sequence: CDR1 SNHLY, CDR2 FYNNEI. V shed 6 bases, J shed 4 bases, and the junction held 4 bases outside the gene matches. This CDR3 region has 14 residues. CDR3 amino acids: CASRDRAGTGELFF. The CDR3 DNA reads TGTGCCAGCAGGGACAGGGCGGGCACCGGGGAGCTGTTTTTT.

This clonotype was counted many times. The chain has TRBV2 and TRBJ2-6; TRBD1 matches at 10 bases. Germline lookup yields CDR1 SNHLY and CDR2 FYNNEI. With 3 bases clipped from V and 2 bases from J, the junction kept 4 bases outside the gene matches. This CDR3 is 17 amino acids long. The CDR3 spells CASSDGQGVAGANVLTF. The CDR3 DNA reads TGTGCCAGCAGTGACGGACAGGGGGTAGCTGGGGCCAACGTCCTGACTTTC.

The chain has TRBV20-1 and TRBJ1-1, with D maybe TRBD1 (6 bases). Germline V gene data show CDR1 as DFQATT and CDR2 as SNEGSKA (reference sequence). The V end was cut by 5 bases, the J end by 8 bases, with 15 bases between. CDR3 length: 12 amino acids. CDR3 DNA: TGCAGTGCTGATCAGGGGCCCACGGAAGCTTTCTTT. Amino acids: CSADQGPTEAFF.

The CDR3 sequence is CASSYSDEGSKSPLHF. The CDR3 DNA is TGTGCCAGCAGTTACTCGGATGAGGGAAGTAAGTCACCCCTCCACTTT. The chain couples TRBV2 to TRBJ1-6, with D uncertain. CDR1 and CDR2 (germline): SNHLY, FYNNEI. V was clipped by 5 bases and J by 10 bases, with 21 bases between them. The CDR3 has 16 amino acids.

The chain employs TRBV5-1 and TRBJ2-7, with D perhaps given as TRBD1 or TRBD2 (6 bases each). CDR3 size: 12 residues. The V and J ends lost 4 bases and 5 bases respectively, with 10 bases between them. CDR1 and CDR2 (germline): SGHRS, YFSETQ. The DNA for the CDR3 is TGCGCCAGCAGCGGGGGGCGCCACGAGCAGTACTTC. Amino acid sequence: CASSGGRHEQYF.